These T cell receptor beta chains were read from a single sample in a study of blood T cells in healthy people across ages. MiXCR, run by TCRdb on the 5' RACE reads, gives a single entry per CDR3 protein. The sample holds some 900,000 distinct CDR3 sequences, roughly 52% seen once. Sequencing input: blood. These receptors came from a man between 25 and 39 years old in good health. Both conserved end residues are part of each CDR3. Each record gives: CDR3 length, J gene, V gene, D gene, clone size, CDR3 DNA, CDR3 protein. A D gene is named only where the DNA matches it firmly. Size tells how often a clone was seen (once, few, many) or the class of an expanded clone, and some rows leave it out.

cdr3_length: 14; j_call: TRBJ2-7; v_call: TRBV5-1; d_call: .; clone_size: .; cdr3_nt: TGCGCCAGCGGCTGGGACGCCGGAATCTACGAGCAGTACTTC; cdr3_aa: CASGWDAGIYEQYF
cdr3_length: 15; j_call: TRBJ2-5; v_call: TRBV18; d_call: TRBD1; clone_size: .; cdr3_nt: TGTGCCAGCTCACCACCGACAGGGGCGGAAGAGACCCAGTACTTC; cdr3_aa: CASSPPTGAEETQYF
cdr3_length: 11; j_call: TRBJ2-7; v_call: TRBV29-1; d_call: .; clone_size: .; cdr3_nt: TGCAGCGGGGGACGGGGACCCGAGCAGTACTTC; cdr3_aa: CSGGRGPEQYF
cdr3_length: 13; j_call: TRBJ1-1; v_call: TRBV5-1; d_call: .; clone_size: few; cdr3_nt: TGCGCCAGCAGCTTGGCTAGCGGCACTGAAGCTTTCTTT; cdr3_aa: CASSLASGTEAFF
cdr3_length: 14; j_call: TRBJ1-2; v_call: TRBV11-1; d_call: .; clone_size: .; cdr3_nt: TGTGCCAGCAGCGTGAGCACCGGGATGGATGGCTACACCTTC; cdr3_aa: CASSVSTGMDGYTF
cdr3_length: 16; j_call: TRBJ2-3; v_call: TRBV12-3/TRBV12-4; d_call: TRBD2; clone_size: few; cdr3_nt: TGTGCCAGCAGTTTAGGGCGCGGGAGGGCCACAGATACGCAGTATTTT; cdr3_aa: CASSLGRGRATDTQYF
cdr3_length: 13; j_call: TRBJ1-1; v_call: TRBV10-3; d_call: TRBD1; clone_size: .; cdr3_nt: TGTGCCACGACAGACAGGGAGAACACTGAAGCTTTCTTT; cdr3_aa: CATTDRENTEAFF
cdr3_length: 11; j_call: TRBJ2-3; v_call: TRBV20-1; d_call: .; clone_size: few; cdr3_nt: TGCAGTGCTAGAGATCAGTGGGGGCAGTATTTT; cdr3_aa: CSARDQWGQYF
cdr3_length: 14; j_call: TRBJ2-2; v_call: TRBV6-2/TRBV6-3; d_call: .; clone_size: .; cdr3_nt: TGTGCCAGCAGTTACCTCCCCCTCACCGGGGAGCTGTTTTTT; cdr3_aa: CASSYLPLTGELFF
cdr3_length: 15; j_call: TRBJ1-1; v_call: TRBV27; d_call: TRBD1; clone_size: .; cdr3_nt: TGTGCCAGCAGTTTAGTCGACAGGGTCCGACGGGAAGCTTTCTTT; cdr3_aa: CASSLVDRVRREAFF
cdr3_length: 15; j_call: TRBJ2-3; v_call: TRBV7-2; d_call: .; clone_size: many; cdr3_nt: TGTGCCAGCAGCTTTCGTTTTCCTAGCACAGATACGCAGTATTTT; cdr3_aa: CASSFRFPSTDTQYF
cdr3_length: 14; j_call: TRBJ2-7; v_call: TRBV2; d_call: .; clone_size: .; cdr3_nt: TGTGCCAGCAGTGAACGGGGGGCCTTATACGAGCAGTACTTC; cdr3_aa: CASSERGALYEQYF
cdr3_length: 15; j_call: TRBJ2-3; v_call: TRBV5-1; d_call: .; clone_size: .; cdr3_nt: TGCGCCAGCCTCGAACAAGCGGATAGCACAGATACGCAGTATTTT; cdr3_aa: CASLEQADSTDTQYF
cdr3_length: 15; j_call: TRBJ2-1; v_call: TRBV10-3; d_call: TRBD1; clone_size: .; cdr3_nt: TGTGCCATCAGTTTGGGGACAGGGTCCTACAATGAGCAGTTCTTC; cdr3_aa: CAISLGTGSYNEQFF
cdr3_length: 13; j_call: TRBJ2-7; v_call: TRBV28; d_call: .; clone_size: .; cdr3_nt: TGTGCCAGCGGTAAGGGTGGGGCCTACGAGCAGTACTTC; cdr3_aa: CASGKGGAYEQYF